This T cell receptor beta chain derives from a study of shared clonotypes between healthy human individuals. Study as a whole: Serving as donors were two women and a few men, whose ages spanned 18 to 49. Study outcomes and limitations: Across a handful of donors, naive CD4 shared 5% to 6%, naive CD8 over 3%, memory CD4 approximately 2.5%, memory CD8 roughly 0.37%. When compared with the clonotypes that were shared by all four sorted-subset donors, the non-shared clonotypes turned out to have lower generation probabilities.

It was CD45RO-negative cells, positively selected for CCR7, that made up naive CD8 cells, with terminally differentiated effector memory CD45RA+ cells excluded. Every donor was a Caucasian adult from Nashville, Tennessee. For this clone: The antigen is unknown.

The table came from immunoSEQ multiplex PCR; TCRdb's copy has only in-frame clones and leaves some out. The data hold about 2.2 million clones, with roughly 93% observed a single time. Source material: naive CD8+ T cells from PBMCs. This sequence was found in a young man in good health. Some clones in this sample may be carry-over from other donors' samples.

The chain's CDR3 is CASSDTGGWAEAFF. DNA of the CDR3: TGTGCCAGCAGCGATACAGGGGGATGGGCTGAAGCTTTCTTT. The chain links TRBV7-9 to TRBJ1-1; TRBD1 matches at 8 bases. The germline V gene has CDR1 SEHNR and CDR2 FQNEAQ (reference sequence). Trimming removed 5 bases from V and 6 bases from J; junction bases left unmatched: 8. This CDR3 region has 14 residues.